The 14 T cell receptor beta chains reported below all come from one sample, sequenced in a study of immune cell composition in non-small cell lung cancer. Sequencing was performed with immunoSEQ multiplex PCR; in TCRdb, only in-frame clones are kept and a portion is missing. Among around 730 clones listed, about two thirds were seen once. Normal lung was taken at the farthest possible site, at least 3 cm from tumour. Sequenced sample: non-adjacent lung tissue. These receptors all stem from a human donor with non-small cell lung cancer.

This chain uses TRBV6-1 with TRBJ2-7; 12 nucleotides line up with TRBD1. CDR3 length: 16 residues. Trimming at V came to 3 bases and at J to 5 bases, leaving 8 bases not matched to a gene. Germline CDR1 is MNHNS and CDR2 is SASEGT. In DNA form, the CDR3 reads TGTGCCAGCAGTGATTCCGGGACAGGGGGCGGCGACGAGCAGTACTTC. Its protein is CASSDSGTGGGDEQYF.

This clone has a handful of counts. The chain couples TRBV7-9 to TRBJ1-5; 7 nucleotides match TRBD1. The ends lost 5 bases at V and 4 bases at J; junction bases unmatched: 2. The CDR3 extends over 13 amino acids. CDR1 and CDR2 from the germline V gene are SEHNR and FQNEAQ (reference sequence). Here the CDR3 DNA reads TGTGCCAGCAGCCAACAGGGGAATCAGCCCCAGCATTTT. Residues: CASSQQGNQPQHF.

This sequence joins TRBV6-6 and TRBJ1-5; 9 positions agree with TRBD1. CDR1 is MNHNY, CDR2 SVGAGI, per germline (reference sequence). The CDR3 sequence is 15 residues long. After removal of 6 bases from V and 6 bases from J, the junction contained 9 bases not matched to a gene. CDR3 region: CASRGTGTGSQPQHF. CDR3 in DNA: TGTGCCAGCAGAGGAACCGGGACAGGGAGTCAGCCCCAGCATTTT.

The chain is built from TRBV7-3 and TRBJ2-1, with 7 bases matching TRBD2. The germline CDR1 and CDR2 sequences are SGHTA and FQGTGA. The junction had 6 bases not matched to a gene; V was cut back by 5 bases and J by 2 bases. The CDR3 length is 15 residues. The CDR3 DNA is TGTGCCAGCAGCCTTCTAGCGGCGCCCTACAATGAGCAGTTCTTC. This translates into CASSLLAAPYNEQFF. The full variable domain, rest sourced from reference TRBV7-3 and TRBJ2-1, is GAGVSQTPSNKVTEKGKYVELRCDPISGHTALYWYRQSLGQGPEFLIYFQGTGAADDSGLPNDRFFAVRPEGSVSTLKIQRTERGDSAVYLCASSLLAAPYNEQFFGPGTRLTVL.

The chain combines TRBV27 with TRBJ2-7; possibly TRBD1 for D (6 bases). CDR1 is MNHEY, CDR2 SMNVEV, per germline (reference sequence). Trimming took 5 bases from V and 7 from J, leaving 21 bases between them. This CDR3 region has 15 residues. CDR3 sequence (DNA): TGTGCCAGCAGTATTCAGGGGTCCCCCATCAGAGAGCAGTACTTC. Translating it yields CASSIQGSPIREQYF.

J is TRBJ2-3 and V is TRBV25-1; the D is unclear. This CDR3 spans 17 amino acids. The germline CDR1 and CDR2 sequences are MGHDK and SYGVNS. V lost 3 bases and J 5 bases, leaving 21 bases between the germline ends. Here the CDR3 reads CASSDPPTRPGKDTQYF. CDR3 in DNA: TGTGCCAGCAGTGACCCCCCGACAAGGCCCGGAAAAGATACGCAGTATTTT.

The chain is built from TRBV6-1 and TRBJ2-3; D unclear. This CDR3 is built from 15 residues. The V gene's germline CDR1 is MNHNS and CDR2 SASEGT. Trimming took off 5 bases at V and 2 bases at J, with 14 bases between the two ends. CDR3: CASSPGPQPTDTQYF. The CDR3 nucleotides read TGTGCCAGCAGTCCGGGTCCCCAGCCCACAGATACGCAGTATTTT.

In nucleotides, the CDR3 is TGCGCCAGCAGTGAGTCCTTGACATCTGAAGCTTTCTTT. It codes for CASSESLTSEAFF. This chain uses TRBV10-1 with TRBJ1-1; no definite D call. The CDR3 extends over 13 amino acids. The V and J ends lost 0 bases and 6 bases respectively, with 8 bases between them. In germline, CDR1 is WNHNN, CDR2 SYGVQD (reference sequence).

This clone was seen only once. This sequence joins TRBV6-6 and TRBJ2-1; D may be TRBD2 (5 bases). The germline gives CDR1 MNHNY, CDR2 SVGAGI (reference sequence). CDR3 size: 13 residues. V lost 6 bases to trimming and J lost 6 bases, with 12 bases between them. The CDR3 DNA follows: TGTGCCAGCAGATCGGACTTGACCAATGAGCAGTTCTTC. This encodes CASRSDLTNEQFF.

V is TRBV5-4 and J is TRBJ2-3; TRBD2 matches 8 bases. The CDR3 length is 16 residues. Germline assignment: CDR1 SGHNT and CDR2 YYREEE (reference sequence). V lost 4 bases to trimming and J lost 5 bases; unmatched junction nucleotides: 12. CDR3 bases: TGTGCCAGCAGCCAAGAACTAGCGGAGGGGAAAGATACGCAGTATTTT. Amino acid sequence: CASSQELAEGKDTQYF.

The chain joins TRBV10-2 to TRBJ2-5; TRBD1 matches 8 bases. Losses at the gene ends were 6 bases for V and 5 bases for J; bases not matched to a gene: 5. Per germline, CDR1 WSHSY and CDR2 SAAADI. The CDR3 length is 13 residues. CDR3: CASSQGARETQYF. The CDR3 DNA reads as TGCGCCAGCAGCCAGGGGGCGCGGGAGACCCAGTACTTC.

The rearrangement links TRBV29-1 to TRBJ1-3; D gene unclear. Germline V lookup: CDR1 SQVTM, CDR2 ANQGSEA. This CDR3 is built from 13 residues. Trimming cost V 4 bases and J 0 bases, with 7 bases left between them. The CDR3 region has the DNA TGCAGCGTTGGGCTGTCCTCTGGAAACACCATATATTTT. This gives the protein CSVGLSSGNTIYF.

The V gene is TRBV6-5, the J gene TRBJ1-4; 7 nucleotides align to TRBD1. V gave up 4 bases and J gave up 2 bases; unmatched junction bases: 4. CDR3 length: 15 amino acids. Germline V CDR1 and CDR2: MNHEY, SVGAGI. The DNA of the CDR3 is TGTGCCAGCAGTTCCACAGGGGCTACTAATGAAAAACTGTTTTTT. The encoded protein is CASSSTGATNEKLFF.

By share, this clone ranks as large. This chain joins TRBV28 and TRBJ2-1; TRBD1 agrees at 9 bases. Germline CDR1 MDHEN, CDR2 SYDVKM. The CDR3 runs 15 residues. With 5 bases clipped from V and 7 bases from J, the junction kept 9 bases outside the gene matches. The CDR3 region has the DNA TGTGCCAGCAGTCCCCGGGACAGGGAATCGAATGAGCAGTTCTTC. Protein sequence: CASSPRDRESNEQFF.